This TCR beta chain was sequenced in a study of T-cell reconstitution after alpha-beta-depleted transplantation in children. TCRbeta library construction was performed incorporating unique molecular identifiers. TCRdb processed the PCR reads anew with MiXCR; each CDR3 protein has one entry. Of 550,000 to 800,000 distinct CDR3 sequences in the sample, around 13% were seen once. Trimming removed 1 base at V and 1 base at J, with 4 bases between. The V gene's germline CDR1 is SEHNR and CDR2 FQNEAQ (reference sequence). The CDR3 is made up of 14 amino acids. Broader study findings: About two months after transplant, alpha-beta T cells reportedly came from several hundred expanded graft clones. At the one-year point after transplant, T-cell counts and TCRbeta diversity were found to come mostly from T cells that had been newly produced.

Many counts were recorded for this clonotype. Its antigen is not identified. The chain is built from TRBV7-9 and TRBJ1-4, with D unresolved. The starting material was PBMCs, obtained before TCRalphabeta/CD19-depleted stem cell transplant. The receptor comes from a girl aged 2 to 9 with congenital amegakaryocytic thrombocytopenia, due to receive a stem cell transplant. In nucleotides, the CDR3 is TGTGCCAGCAGCTTAGGGGGAACTAATGAAAAACTGTTTTTT. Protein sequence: CASSLGGTNEKLFF.